This T cell receptor beta chain was observed in a study of cytomegalovirus exposure and HLA in healthy donors. Study-wide results and limits: As a later analysis showed, several of the most significant clusters appeared to be linked to common viral pathogens. The likely explanation for a cluster of highly shared sequence variants was sequencing artifact. The authors listed 150 to 200 TCR beta chains as cytomegalovirus-associated.

About this clone itself: Its matching antigen is unknown.

Primers included in the PCR were 60 Vbeta and 13 Jbeta primers. Profiling relied on immunoSEQ multiplex PCR, and the TCRdb table lists in-frame clones only, not all of them. The sample carries under 150,000 clones, over 80% recorded once. The ends lost 4 bases at V and 0 bases at J; junction bases unmatched: 6. Germline V gene lookup returns CDR1 SGHRS and CDR2 YFSETQ. This CDR3 contains 17 residues. This chain links TRBV5-1 with TRBJ2-3, with TRBD2 matching 12 bases. The sequence derives from a boy aged 10-17 years in good health and CMV-seronegative. Sequenced material: PBMCs. The CDR3 nucleotides are TGCGCCAGCAGCCCGACCGGGACTAGCGGGAGCACAGATACGCAGTATTTT. Translation gives CASSPTGTSGSTDTQYF. Full variable domain (remainder filled in from reference TRBV5-1 and TRBJ2-3): KAGVTQTPRYLIKTRGQQVTLSCSPISGHRSVSWYQQTPGQGLQFLFEYFSETQRNKGNFPGRFSGRQFSNSRSEMNVSTLELGDSALYLCASSPTGTSGSTDTQYFGPGTRLTVL.